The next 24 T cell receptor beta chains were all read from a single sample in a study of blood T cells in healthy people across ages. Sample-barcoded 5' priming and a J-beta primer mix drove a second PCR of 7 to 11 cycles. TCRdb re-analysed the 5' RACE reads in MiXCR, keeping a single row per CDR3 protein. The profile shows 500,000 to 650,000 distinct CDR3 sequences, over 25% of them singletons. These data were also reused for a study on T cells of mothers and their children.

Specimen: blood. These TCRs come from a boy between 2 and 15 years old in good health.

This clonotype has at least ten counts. For the CDR3, the DNA is TGTGCCAGTCGGGACAGCAATCAGCCCCAGCATTTT. It is translated as CASRDSNQPQHF. The chain couples TRBV19 to TRBJ1-5; D is possibly TRBD1 (5 bases). This CDR3 contains 12 residues. With 8 bases removed from V and 1 base from J, the gap between germline ends came to 6 bases. Germline assignment: CDR1 LNHDA and CDR2 SQIVND (reference sequence).

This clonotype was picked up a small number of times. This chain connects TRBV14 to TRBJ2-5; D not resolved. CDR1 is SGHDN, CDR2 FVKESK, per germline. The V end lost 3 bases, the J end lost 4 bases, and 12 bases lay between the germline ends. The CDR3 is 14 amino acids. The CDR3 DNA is TGTGCCAGCAGCCAGGCAAGTCCGGGAGAGACCCAGTACTTC. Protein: CASSQASPGETQYF.

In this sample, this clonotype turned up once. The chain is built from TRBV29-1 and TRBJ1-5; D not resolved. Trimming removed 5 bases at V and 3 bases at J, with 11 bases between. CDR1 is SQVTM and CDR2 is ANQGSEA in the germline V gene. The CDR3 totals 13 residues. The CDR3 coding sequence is TGCAGCGTTCTTGGGCAGATCAATCAGCCCCAGCATTTT. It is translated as CSVLGQINQPQHF.

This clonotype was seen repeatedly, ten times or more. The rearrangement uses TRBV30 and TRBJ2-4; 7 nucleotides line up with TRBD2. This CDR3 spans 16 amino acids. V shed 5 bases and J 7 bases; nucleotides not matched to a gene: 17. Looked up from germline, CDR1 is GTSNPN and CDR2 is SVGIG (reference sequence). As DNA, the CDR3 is TGTGCCTGGGACCCTAGCGGAACCTTAGGGTCGAACATTCAGTACTTC. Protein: CAWDPSGTLGSNIQYF.

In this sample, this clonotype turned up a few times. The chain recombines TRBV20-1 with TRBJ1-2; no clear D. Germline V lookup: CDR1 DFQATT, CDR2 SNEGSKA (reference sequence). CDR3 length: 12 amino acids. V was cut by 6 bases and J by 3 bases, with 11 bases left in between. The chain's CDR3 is CSARHADYGYTF. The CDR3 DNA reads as TGCAGTGCCCGACATGCGGACTATGGCTACACCTTC.

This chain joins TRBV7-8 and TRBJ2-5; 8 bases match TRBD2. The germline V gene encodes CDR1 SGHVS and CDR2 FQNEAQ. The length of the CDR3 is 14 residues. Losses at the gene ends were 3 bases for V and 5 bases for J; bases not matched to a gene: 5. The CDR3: CASSFREGLETQYF. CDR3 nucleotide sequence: TGTGCCAGCAGCTTTCGGGAGGGCCTTGAGACCCAGTACTTC.

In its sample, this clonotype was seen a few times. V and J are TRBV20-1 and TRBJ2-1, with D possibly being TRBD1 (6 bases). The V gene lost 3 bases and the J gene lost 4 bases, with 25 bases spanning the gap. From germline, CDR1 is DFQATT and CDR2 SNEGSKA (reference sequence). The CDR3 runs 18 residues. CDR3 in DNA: TGCAGTGCTAGTCTAGGTGGGGGCCGCGTTACTCTTTACAATGAGCAGTTCTTC. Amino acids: CSASLGGGRVTLYNEQFF.

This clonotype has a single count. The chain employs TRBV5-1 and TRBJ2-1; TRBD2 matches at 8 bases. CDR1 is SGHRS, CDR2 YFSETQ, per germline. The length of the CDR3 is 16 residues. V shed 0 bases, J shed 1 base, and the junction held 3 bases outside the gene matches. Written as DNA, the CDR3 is TGCGCCAGCAGCTTGGATCCTAGCGGGTCCTACAATGAGCAGTTCTTC. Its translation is CASSLDPSGSYNEQFF.

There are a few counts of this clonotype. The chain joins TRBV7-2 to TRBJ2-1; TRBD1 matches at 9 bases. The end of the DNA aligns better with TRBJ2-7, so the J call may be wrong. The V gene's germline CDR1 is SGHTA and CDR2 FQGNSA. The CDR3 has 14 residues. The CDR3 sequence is CASSLGWTGDEQYF. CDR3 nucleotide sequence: TGTGCCAGCAGCTTAGGGTGGACAGGGGACGAGCAGTACTTC.

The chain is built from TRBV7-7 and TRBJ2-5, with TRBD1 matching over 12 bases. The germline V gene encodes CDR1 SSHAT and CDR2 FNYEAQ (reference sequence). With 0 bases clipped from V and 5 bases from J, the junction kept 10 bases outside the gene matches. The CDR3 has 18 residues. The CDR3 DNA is TGTGCCAGCAGCTTAGCGCTGAGGGGACAGGGGGCATTGGAGACCCAGTACTTC. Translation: CASSLALRGQGALETQYF.

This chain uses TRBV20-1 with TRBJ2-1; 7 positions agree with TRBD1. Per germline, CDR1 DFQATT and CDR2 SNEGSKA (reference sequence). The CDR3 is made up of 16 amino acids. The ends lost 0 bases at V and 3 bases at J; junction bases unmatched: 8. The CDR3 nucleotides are TGCAGTGCTAGAGATCTGTCAGGGGGTCTCTACAATGAGCAGTTCTTC. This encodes CSARDLSGGLYNEQFF.

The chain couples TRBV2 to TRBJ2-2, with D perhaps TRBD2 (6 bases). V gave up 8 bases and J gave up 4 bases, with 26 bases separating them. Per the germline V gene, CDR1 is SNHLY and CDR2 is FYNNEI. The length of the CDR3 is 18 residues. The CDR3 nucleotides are TGTGCCAGCGGCGTTTCGCAAGGCTCTAGGGGACTCACCGGGGAGCTGTTTTTT. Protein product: CASGVSQGSRGLTGELFF. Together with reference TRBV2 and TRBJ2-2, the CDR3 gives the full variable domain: EPEVTQTPSHQVTQMGQEVILRCVPISNHLYFYWYRQILGQKVEFLVSFYNNEISEKSEIFDDQFSVERPDGSNFTLKIRSTKLEDSAMYFCASGVSQGSRGLTGELFFGEGSRLTVL.

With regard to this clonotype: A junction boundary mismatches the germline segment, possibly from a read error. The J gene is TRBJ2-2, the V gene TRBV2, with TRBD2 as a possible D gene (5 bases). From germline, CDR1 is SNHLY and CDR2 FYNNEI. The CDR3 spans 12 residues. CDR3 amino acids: CASSDYTGELCF. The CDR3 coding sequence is TGTGCCAGCAGTGACTACACCGGGGAGCTGTGTTTT. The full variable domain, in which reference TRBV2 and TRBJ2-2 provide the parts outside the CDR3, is EPEVTQTPSHQVTQMGQEVILRCVPISNHLYFYWYRQILGQKVEFLVSFYNNEISEKSEIFDDQFSVERPDGSNFTLKIRSTKLEDSAMYFCASSDYTGELCFGEGSRLTVL.

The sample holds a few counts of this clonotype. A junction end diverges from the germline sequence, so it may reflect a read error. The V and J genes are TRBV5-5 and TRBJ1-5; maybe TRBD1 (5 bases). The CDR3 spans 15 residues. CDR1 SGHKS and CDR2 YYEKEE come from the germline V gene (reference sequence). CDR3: CASSFGSGHNRPQHF. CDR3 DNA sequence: TGTGCCAGCAGCTTCGGTTCAGGGCATAATCGGCCCCAGCATTTT.

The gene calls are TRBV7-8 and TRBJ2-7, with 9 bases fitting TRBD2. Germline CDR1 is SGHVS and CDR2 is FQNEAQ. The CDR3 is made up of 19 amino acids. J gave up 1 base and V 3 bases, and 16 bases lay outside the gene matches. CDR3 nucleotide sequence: TGTGCCAGCAGCTTTAATCTGGGACGCAGCGGGAGGTTATCCTACGAGCAGTACTTC. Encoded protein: CASSFNLGRSGRLSYEQYF. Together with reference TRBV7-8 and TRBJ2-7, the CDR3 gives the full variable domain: GAGVSQSPRYKVAKRGQDVALRCDPISGHVSLFWYQQALGQGPEFLTYFQNEAQLDKSGLPSDRFFAERPEGSVSTLKIQRTQQEDSAVYLCASSFNLGRSGRLSYEQYFGPGTRLTVT.

The CDR3 sequence is CASSLGRLADEQFF. DNA for the CDR3: TGTGCCAGCAGCTTAGGGAGGCTAGCCGATGAGCAGTTCTTC. The chain carries TRBV7-2 and TRBJ2-1; TRBD2 is a possible D gene (5 bases). The V gene's germline CDR1 is SGHTA and CDR2 FQGNSA. The CDR3 is 14 amino acids. With 1 base removed from V and 8 bases from J, the gap between germline ends came to 12 bases.

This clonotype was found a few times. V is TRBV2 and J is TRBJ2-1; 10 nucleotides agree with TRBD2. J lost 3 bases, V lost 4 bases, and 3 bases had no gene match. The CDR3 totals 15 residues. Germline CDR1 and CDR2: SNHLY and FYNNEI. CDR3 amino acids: CASSAGTSDYNEQFF. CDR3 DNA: TGTGCCAGCAGTGCAGGGACTAGCGACTACAATGAGCAGTTCTTC. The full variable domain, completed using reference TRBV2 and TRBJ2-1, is EPEVTQTPSHQVTQMGQEVILRCVPISNHLYFYWYRQILGQKVEFLVSFYNNEISEKSEIFDDQFSVERPDGSNFTLKIRSTKLEDSAMYFCASSAGTSDYNEQFFGPGTRLTVL.

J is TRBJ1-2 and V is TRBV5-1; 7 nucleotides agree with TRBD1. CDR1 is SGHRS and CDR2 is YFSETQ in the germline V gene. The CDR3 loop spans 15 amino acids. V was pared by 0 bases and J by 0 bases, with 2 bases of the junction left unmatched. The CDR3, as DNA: TGCGCCAGCAGCTTGGGTGGGACAGCTAACTATGGCTACACCTTC. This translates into CASSLGGTANYGYTF.

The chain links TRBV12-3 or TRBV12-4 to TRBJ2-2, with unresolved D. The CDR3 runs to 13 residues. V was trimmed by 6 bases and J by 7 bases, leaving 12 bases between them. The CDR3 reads CASSPISGGELFF. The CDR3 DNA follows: TGTGCCAGCAGCCCCATAAGTGGCGGGGAGCTGTTTTTT.

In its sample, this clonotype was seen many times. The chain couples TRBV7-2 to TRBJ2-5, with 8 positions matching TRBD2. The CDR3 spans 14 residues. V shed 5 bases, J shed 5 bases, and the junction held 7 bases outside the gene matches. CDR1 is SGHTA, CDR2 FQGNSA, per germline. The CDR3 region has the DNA TGTGCCAGCAGCCCAGGACTAGCCGCCGAGACCCAGTACTTC. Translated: CASSPGLAAETQYF.

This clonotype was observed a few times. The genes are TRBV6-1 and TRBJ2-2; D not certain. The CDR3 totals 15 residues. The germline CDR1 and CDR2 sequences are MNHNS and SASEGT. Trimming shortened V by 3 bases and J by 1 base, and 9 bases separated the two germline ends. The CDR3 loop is CASSDIRRNTGELFF. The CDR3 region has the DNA TGTGCCAGCAGTGACATTCGGCGGAACACCGGGGAGCTGTTTTTT.

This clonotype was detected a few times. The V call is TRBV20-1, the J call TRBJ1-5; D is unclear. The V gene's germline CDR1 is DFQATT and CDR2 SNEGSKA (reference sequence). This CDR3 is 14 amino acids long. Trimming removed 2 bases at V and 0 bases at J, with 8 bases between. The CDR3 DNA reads TGCAGTGCTAGACCCTGGGATAGCAATCAGCCCCAGCATTTT. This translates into CSARPWDSNQPQHF.

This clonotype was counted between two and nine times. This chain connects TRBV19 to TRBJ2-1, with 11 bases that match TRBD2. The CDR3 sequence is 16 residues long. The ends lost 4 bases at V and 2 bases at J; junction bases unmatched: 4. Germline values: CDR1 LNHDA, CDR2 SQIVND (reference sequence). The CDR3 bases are TGTGCCAGTAGTAGTCCGGGACTAGCGGCCTACAATGAGCAGTTCTTC. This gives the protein CASSSPGLAAYNEQFF.

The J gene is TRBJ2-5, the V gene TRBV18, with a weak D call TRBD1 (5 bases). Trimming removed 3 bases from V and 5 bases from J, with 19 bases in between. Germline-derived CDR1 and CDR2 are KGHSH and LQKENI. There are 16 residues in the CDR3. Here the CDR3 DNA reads TGTGCCAGCTCACCCGGGCGAAAGGGGTTAATTGAGACCCAGTACTTC. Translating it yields CASSPGRKGLIETQYF. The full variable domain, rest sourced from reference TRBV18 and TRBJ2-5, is NAGVMQNPRHLVRRRGQEARLRCSPMKGHSHVYWYRQLPEEGLKFMVYLQKENIIDESGMPKERFSAEFPKEGPSILRIQQVVRGDSAAYFCASSPGRKGLIETQYFGPGTRLLVL.